The rows below give T cell receptor beta chains drawn from one sample of a study of cytomegalovirus exposure and HLA in healthy donors. Method: immunoSEQ multiplex PCR; TCRdb's copy keeps in-frame clones and lacks some. The sample consists of about 130,000 clones, around 74% of them appearing once. What was sequenced was PBMCs. These receptors came from a man between 35 and 55 years old in good health and CMV-seropositive. CDR3s include the opening cysteine and the closing phenylalanine or tryptophan. Each record gives: V gene, J gene, clone size, CDR3 length, D gene, CDR3 protein, CDR3 DNA. A D gene is named only where the DNA matches it firmly. Only some rows state a clone size, as once, few, many or a class for expanded clones.

TRBV30	TRBJ1-1	once	15	-	CAWSVPLAGGTEAFF	TGTGCCTGGAGTGTACCTTTGGCGGGGGGCACTGAAGCTTTCTTT
TRBV28	TRBJ1-1	-	12	-	CASSFSQGKAFF	TGTGCCAGCAGTTTCTCGCAGGGGAAGGCTTTCTTT
TRBV2	TRBJ1-5	-	13	-	CASRLTGNQPQHF	TGTGCCAGCAGGCTCACAGGTAATCAGCCCCAGCATTTT
TRBV13	TRBJ1-6	-	16	-	CASSLVPRSYNSPLHF	TGTGCCAGCAGCTTAGTACCGCGCTCCTATAATTCACCCCTCCACTTT
TRBV28	TRBJ2-1	-	15	TRBD1	CASSSTGGAFNEQFF	TGTGCCAGCAGTTCGACAGGGGGCGCATTCAATGAGCAGTTCTTC
TRBV15	TRBJ2-1	-	15	TRBD1	CATSRDGTVYNEQFF	TGTGCCACCAGCAGAGATGGGACAGTCTACAATGAGCAGTTCTTC
TRBV5-1	TRBJ1-1	-	14	-	CASSPRGGNTEAFF	TGCGCCAGCAGCCCCAGGGGTGGGAACACTGAAGCTTTCTTT
TRBV6-1	TRBJ1-1	-	15	-	CASSVEDRKNTEAFF	TGTGCCAGCAGTGTCGAGGACAGAAAGAACACTGAAGCTTTCTTT
TRBV5-8	TRBJ1-5	once	13	-	CASSLWGGQPQHF	TGTGCCAGCAGCTTGTGGGGGGGTCAGCCCCAGCATTTT
TRBV7-9	TRBJ2-2	few	15	TRBD2	CASSWTSGNTGELFF	TGTGCCAGCAGCTGGACTAGCGGAAACACCGGGGAGCTGTTTTTT
TRBV5-6	TRBJ2-3	-	16	TRBD1	CASSTDGGTGRDTQYF	TGTGCCAGCAGCACGGATGGGGGGACAGGGCGGGATACGCAGTATTTT
TRBV1	TRBJ2-4	-	16	-	CTSSQDPPIAKNIQYF	TGCACCAGCAGCCAAGATCCGCCTATAGCCAAAAACATTCAGTACTTC
TRBV5-1	TRBJ2-7	-	13	TRBD1	CASSLGTGDEQYF	TGCGCCAGCAGCTTGGGGACAGGGGACGAGCAGTACTTC
TRBV27	TRBJ1-4	once	17	TRBD1	CASSPRDSYSENEKLFF	TGTGCCAGCAGTCCTAGGGACAGCTACAGTGAGAATGAAAAACTGTTTTTT
TRBV19	TRBJ2-3	once	16	-	CASSIPGGTRTDTQYF	TGTGCCAGTAGTATACCAGGCGGGACCCGCACAGATACGCAGTATTTT
TRBV14	TRBJ2-7	-	15	-	CASSQDVGQSYEQYF	TGTGCCAGCAGCCAAGATGTGGGGCAGTCCTACGAGCAGTACTTC
TRBV28	TRBJ2-3	-	14	TRBD1	CASSLTGGTDTQYF	TGTGCCAGCAGTTTAACAGGGGGCACAGATACGCAGTATTTT
TRBV6-1	TRBJ1-5	-	14	TRBD1	CASVGGTDNQPQHF	TGTGCCAGCGTAGGAGGGACAGACAATCAGCCCCAGCATTTT
TRBV9	TRBJ2-5	-	16	TRBD2	CASSPRGTSGKETQYF	TGTGCCAGCAGCCCCCGCGGGACTAGCGGGAAAGAGACCCAGTACTTC
TRBV2	TRBJ2-6	-	15	-	CASSRGNSGANVLTF	TGTGCCAGCAGTCGAGGTAACTCTGGGGCCAACGTCCTGACTTTC
TRBV6-1	TRBJ2-1	-	15	-	CASSEEWVSYNEQFF	TGTGCCAGCAGTGAGGAGTGGGTATCCTACAATGAGCAGTTCTTC
TRBV25-1	TRBJ1-2	-	12	-	CASSFYNYGYTF	TGTGCCAGCAGTTTTTATAACTATGGCTACACCTTC
TRBV10-3	TRBJ2-1	once	13	TRBD1	CAISDRTGGEQFF	TGTGCCATCAGTGATAGGACAGGGGGAGAACAGTTCTTC
TRBV13	TRBJ2-3	-	14	-	CASSSRQTRDTQYF	TGTGCCAGCAGCTCCAGACAAACTCGGGATACGCAGTATTTT
TRBV5-1	TRBJ2-5	-	16	TRBD2	CASSLIPSGGQETQYF	TGCGCCAGCAGCTTGATCCCTAGCGGAGGCCAAGAGACCCAGTACTTC
TRBV7-2	TRBJ2-1	-	15	TRBD1	CASSLDRGVSNEQFF	TGTGCCAGCAGCTTAGACAGGGGAGTTTCGAATGAGCAGTTCTTC
TRBV6-1	TRBJ1-5	-	14	-	CASSEQGPNQPQHF	TGTGCCAGCAGTGAACAGGGCCCAAATCAGCCCCAGCATTTT
TRBV10-1	TRBJ2-5	-	15	-	CASSESQRPQETQYF	TGCGCCAGCAGTGAGTCCCAGCGACCCCAAGAGACCCAGTACTTC
TRBV5-1	TRBJ1-6	-	16	-	CASSSGVGGIDSPLHF	TGCGCCAGCAGCTCAGGTGTGGGGGGTATCGATTCACCCCTCCACTTT
TRBV4-1	TRBJ2-1	-	16	TRBD1	CASSQVRTGAMNEQFF	TGCGCCAGCAGCCAAGTTAGGACAGGGGCGATGAATGAGCAGTTCTTC
TRBV28	TRBJ1-4	-	13	-	CAASSVANEKLFF	TGTGCCGCCTCTTCGGTGGCTAATGAAAAACTGTTTTTT
TRBV5-4	TRBJ2-1	-	19	TRBD2	CASRASASLAGSRRGEQFF	TGTGCCAGCAGAGCTTCCGCGAGCCTAGCGGGCTCCCGCCGGGGTGAGCAGTTCTTC
TRBV5-1	TRBJ2-6	-	18	TRBD1	CASSWGQSRPSGANVLTF	TGCGCCAGCAGCTGGGGACAGAGTCGACCCTCTGGGGCCAACGTCCTGACTTTC
TRBV6-5	TRBJ2-5	-	14	-	CASSYEDSGKTQYF	TGTGCCAGCAGTTATGAGGATAGCGGAAAGACCCAGTACTTC
TRBV6-5	TRBJ1-5	-	14	TRBD1	CATRGGQTNQPQHF	TGTGCCACCCGAGGGGGACAGACTAATCAGCCCCAGCATTTT
TRBV2	TRBJ2-3	once	13	-	CASKGGGADTQYF	TGTGCCAGCAAAGGCGGGGGCGCAGATACGCAGTATTTT
TRBV28	TRBJ1-4	-	15	TRBD1	CASDAATGPDEKLFF	TGTGCCAGCGACGCCGCGACAGGGCCGGATGAAAAACTGTTTTTT
TRBV7-8	TRBJ2-1	once	19	TRBD2	CASSRRTSGSNRGENEQFF	TGTGCCAGCAGCCGACGGACTAGCGGGAGTAATCGGGGTGAGAATGAGCAGTTCTTC
TRBV25-1	TRBJ1-6	once	14	-	CASSAGSYNSPLHF	TGTGCCAGCTCGGCCGGGAGTTACAATTCACCCCTCCACTTT
TRBV29-1	TRBJ2-3	-	12	-	CSVVSRWDTQYF	TGCAGCGTTGTATCCAGGTGGGATACGCAGTATTTT
TRBV5-1	TRBJ2-1	-	16	TRBD1	CASSLVRDKGANEQFF	TGCGCCAGCAGCTTGGTCCGGGACAAGGGGGCCAATGAGCAGTTCTTC
TRBV7-2	TRBJ2-7	once	15	TRBD2	CASSRSGGAAYEQYF	TGTGCCAGCAGCCGTAGCGGGGGGGCGGCCTACGAGCAGTACTTC
TRBV28	TRBJ2-7	-	14	TRBD1	CASSTGTGRDEQYF	TGTGCCAGCAGTACCGGGACAGGCAGAGACGAGCAGTACTTC
TRBV19	TRBJ2-2	-	15	TRBD1	CASSGDRPNTGELFF	TGTGCCAGTAGTGGGGACAGGCCGAACACCGGGGAGCTGTTTTTT
TRBV6-5	TRBJ1-5	-	14	TRBD1	CASSAQGIYQPQHF	TGTGCCAGCAGTGCACAGGGGATCTATCAGCCCCAGCATTTT